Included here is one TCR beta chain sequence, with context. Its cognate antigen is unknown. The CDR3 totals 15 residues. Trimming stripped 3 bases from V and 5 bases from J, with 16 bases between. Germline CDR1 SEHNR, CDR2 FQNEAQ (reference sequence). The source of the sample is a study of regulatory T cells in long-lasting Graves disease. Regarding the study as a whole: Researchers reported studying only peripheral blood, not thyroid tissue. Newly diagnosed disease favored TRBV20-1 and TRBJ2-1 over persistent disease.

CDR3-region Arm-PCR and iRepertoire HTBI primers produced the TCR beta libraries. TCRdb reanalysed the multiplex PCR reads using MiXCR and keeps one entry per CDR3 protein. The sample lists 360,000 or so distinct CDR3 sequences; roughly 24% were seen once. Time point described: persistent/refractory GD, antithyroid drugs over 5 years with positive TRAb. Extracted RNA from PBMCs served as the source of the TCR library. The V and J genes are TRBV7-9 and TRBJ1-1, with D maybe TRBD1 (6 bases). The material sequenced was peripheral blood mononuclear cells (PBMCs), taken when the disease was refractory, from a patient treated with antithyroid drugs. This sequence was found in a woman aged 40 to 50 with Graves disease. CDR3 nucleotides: TGTGCCAGCAGCTTGGGCCCGGGGGCGAGGACTGAAGCTTTCTTT. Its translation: CASSLGPGARTEAFF.